The 27 T cell receptor beta chains presented below share a single source sample, sequenced in a study of spatial heterogeneity in lung cancer. TCRdb re-analysed the 5' RACE reads in MiXCR, keeping a single row per CDR3 protein. The sample holds about 16,000 distinct CDR3 sequences; 5.5% to 7% are singletons and the top ten take over 20%. Documented time point: blood at routine non-recurrence follow-up after resection. Sequencing used PBMCs, obtained at follow-up. All receptors come from a male donor with early-stage non-small cell lung cancer.

At least ten counts were recorded for this clonotype. The chain couples TRBV29-1 to TRBJ2-3, with 8 bases identical to TRBD2. The CDR3 runs 15 residues. V lost 0 bases, J lost 4 bases, and 6 bases stayed unmatched. The germline V gene has CDR1 SQVTM and CDR2 ANQGSEA. CDR3 nucleotides: TGCAGCGTTGAAGACGGTAGCGGGAAGCCAGATACGCAGTATTTT. It codes for CSVEDGSGKPDTQYF.

This clonotype was counted ten times or more. The chain joins TRBV10-3 to TRBJ2-2, with 13 bases lining up with TRBD2. The CDR3 spans 19 residues. The germline V gene encodes CDR1 ENHRY and CDR2 SYGVKD. The J segment lost 5 bases and the V segment lost 0 bases, leaving 9 bases of the junction unmatched. The CDR3 sequence is CAISESRTSGSGGTGELFF. The CDR3 DNA sequence: TGTGCCATCAGTGAGTCGCGGACTAGCGGGAGTGGAGGGACCGGGGAGCTGTTTTTT.

At least ten counts were recorded for this clonotype. This chain joins TRBV24-1 and TRBJ2-7, with 8 bases matching TRBD1. Germline V gene lookup returns CDR1 KGHDR and CDR2 SFDVKD. The CDR3 is made up of 14 amino acids. The V and J ends lost 5 bases and 5 bases, in that order; junction bases with no gene match: 7. The CDR3 spells CATSASQGADEQYF. CDR3 nucleotides: TGTGCCACCAGTGCGAGTCAGGGGGCGGACGAGCAGTACTTC.

This clonotype came up a few times. The V and J genes are TRBV7-2 and TRBJ2-1; no definite D call. The CDR3 contains 14 residues. Germline V gives CDR1 SGHTA, CDR2 FQGNSA. Trimming pared 5 bases from V and 2 bases from J, leaving 10 bases between. CDR3 nucleotide sequence: TGTGCCAGCAGCATAGTACAGACCTACAATGAGCAGTTCTTC. Amino acid sequence: CASSIVQTYNEQFF.

This chain links TRBV6-5 with TRBJ1-6; TRBD1 agrees at 8 bases. Germline V gives CDR1 MNHEY, CDR2 SVGAGI. The ends lost 7 bases at V and 9 bases at J; junction bases unmatched: 5. The CDR3 is 13 amino acids. The CDR3 nucleotides are TGTGCCAGCAACCAGGGGGCGAGTTCACCCCTCCACTTT. It yields the protein CASNQGASSPLHF.

This clonotype was found many times. The V call is TRBV6-2 or TRBV6-3, the J call TRBJ2-6; TRBD2 aligns across 8 bases. CDR3 length: 16 amino acids. V gave up 5 bases and J gave up 0 bases; unmatched junction bases: 3. Germline-derived CDR1 and CDR2 are MNHEY and SVGEGT. The CDR3 DNA sequence: TGTGCCAGCAGTACTAGCGGAAACTCTGGGGCCAACGTCCTGACTTTC. Protein sequence: CASSTSGNSGANVLTF.

This clonotype has a count of ten or more. This chain uses TRBV7-3 with TRBJ1-3, with TRBD1 matching over 7 bases. Germline loops: CDR1 SGHTA, CDR2 FQGTGA. This CDR3 has 15 amino acids. With 5 bases clipped from V and 2 bases from J, the junction kept 6 bases outside the gene matches. CDR3 bases: TGTGCCAGCAGCCCCCAGGGGGGGCCTGGAAACACCATATATTTT. It codes for CASSPQGGPGNTIYF.

The chain recombines TRBV12-5 with TRBJ2-7; 12 nucleotides match TRBD1. The CDR3 is 17 amino acids. The germline V gene encodes CDR1 LGHNT and CDR2 FRNRAP. Losses at the gene ends were 1 base for V and 6 bases for J; bases not matched to a gene: 10. CDR3 sequence: CASGLASPGQGAPEQYF. DNA for the CDR3: TGTGCTAGTGGTTTGGCCAGTCCGGGACAGGGGGCTCCCGAGCAGTACTTC.

This clonotype was observed many times. This chain uses TRBV28 with TRBJ2-5; D may correspond to TRBD1 or TRBD2 (5 bases each). The CDR3 has 14 residues. Trimming removed 8 bases at V and 6 bases at J, with 19 bases between. CDR1 is MDHEN, CDR2 SYDVKM, per germline. The chain's CDR3 is CASLPPAGTKTQYF. The CDR3 DNA sequence: TGTGCCAGCCTCCCCCCGGCAGGGACGAAGACCCAGTACTTC.

In this sample, this clonotype turned up many times. The chain couples TRBV7-2 to TRBJ2-7, with 8 positions matching TRBD2. Germline loops: CDR1 SGHTA, CDR2 FQGNSA. V lost 3 bases and J lost 4; bases outside the gene matches: 2. There are 13 residues in the CDR3. CDR3 sequence reads: CASSFREGYEQYF. In DNA, the CDR3 is TGTGCCAGCAGCTTCCGGGAGGGTTACGAGCAGTACTTC.

In this sample, this clonotype turned up a few times. The chain has TRBV6-6 and TRBJ2-2; D is undetermined. V was clipped by 0 bases and J by 6 bases, with 11 bases between them. The CDR3 is made up of 15 amino acids. The germline V gene has CDR1 MNHNY and CDR2 SVGAGI (reference sequence). As DNA, the CDR3 is TGTGCCAGCAGTTACTCGTCTGGGCTGGCCGGGGAGCTGTTTTTT. It encodes CASSYSSGLAGELFF.

The chain joins TRBV5-1 to TRBJ2-5; 7 bases are a match to TRBD1. This CDR3 comprises 14 residues. The junction had 4 bases not matched to a gene; V was cut back by 4 bases and J by 1 base. CDR1 is SGHRS and CDR2 is YFSETQ in the germline V gene. The CDR3 sequence: CASSPGQVQETQYF. CDR3 nucleotide sequence: TGCGCCAGCAGCCCTGGACAGGTCCAAGAGACCCAGTACTTC.

This clonotype was found many times. The rearrangement uses TRBV10-3 and TRBJ2-7, with 13 bases aligning to TRBD2. With V trimmed by 4 bases and J by 1 base, 4 bases remained unmatched. The CDR3 sequence is 16 residues long. Germline V gene lookup returns CDR1 ENHRY and CDR2 SYGVKD. The CDR3 loop is CAISGGTSGTSYEQYF. The CDR3 bases are TGTGCCATCAGTGGTGGGACTAGCGGGACTTCCTACGAGCAGTACTTC.

This clonotype was seen ten or more times. The chain employs TRBV2 and TRBJ1-2; TRBD1 aligns across 7 bases. The length of the CDR3 is 17 residues. Unmatched junction bases numbered 16, after V lost 6 bases and J lost 3 bases. Germline V gives CDR1 SNHLY, CDR2 FYNNEI. The CDR3 sequence: CASRLTGTAGGHYGYTF. The CDR3 DNA reads TGTGCCAGCAGACTGACAGGGACCGCGGGAGGTCACTATGGCTACACCTTC.

This clonotype has a handful of counts. This sequence joins TRBV15 and TRBJ2-4; TRBD1 might be the D (6 bases). The CDR3 is 15 amino acids. The germline V and J ends were trimmed by 5 bases and 8 bases, with 19 bases remaining between them. Germline CDR1 and CDR2: LNHNV and YYDKDF (reference sequence). The CDR3 here is CATSGSGQLFDIQYF. The CDR3 DNA is TGTGCCACCAGCGGCAGCGGACAGTTGTTCGACATTCAGTACTTC.

This clonotype has a count of ten or more. The gene calls are TRBV5-1 and TRBJ1-1; D uncertain. V dropped 0 bases and J dropped 0 bases, with 6 bases sitting between them. Germline values: CDR1 SGHRS, CDR2 YFSETQ. The CDR3 contains 14 residues. The CDR3 protein is CASSLDTLNTEAFF. The DNA of the CDR3 is TGCGCCAGCAGCTTGGACACCTTGAACACTGAAGCTTTCTTT.

This clonotype was seen repeatedly, ten times or more. The chain has TRBV29-1 and TRBJ1-4, with unresolved D. This CDR3 has 11 amino acids. The ends were cut back, 5 bases at V and 5 bases at J, with 6 bases in the middle. Germline V CDR1 and CDR2: SQVTM, ANQGSEA. Here the CDR3 reads CSVRSNEKLFF. CDR3 DNA sequence: TGCAGCGTTCGGTCGAATGAAAAACTGTTTTTT.

The chain links TRBV10-3 to TRBJ2-3; unclear D gene. From germline, CDR1 is ENHRY and CDR2 SYGVKD. V was shortened by 5 bases and J by 7 bases, with 13 bases between the two germline ends. The CDR3 length is 13 residues. The CDR3 protein is CAISQGRMNTQYF. Here the CDR3 DNA reads TGTGCCATCAGTCAAGGCCGAATGAATACGCAGTATTTT.

This clonotype was counted ten times or more. J is TRBJ1-3 and V is TRBV28, with D perhaps matching TRBD1 (6 bases). Germline values: CDR1 MDHEN, CDR2 SYDVKM. V was pared by 6 bases and J by 4 bases, with 19 bases between. The CDR3 sequence is 16 residues long. The CDR3 loop is CASRGAGVSRGNTIYF. In nucleotides, the CDR3 is TGTGCCAGCAGGGGTGCAGGGGTGTCGCGGGGAAACACCATATATTTT.

The V gene is TRBV7-2, the J gene TRBJ1-4; D might be TRBD1 (6 bases). Trimming left V 5 bases short and J 5 bases short, with 12 bases between. Per germline, CDR1 SGHTA and CDR2 FQGNSA. The CDR3 runs 14 residues. CDR3 nucleotide sequence: TGTGCCAGCAGCCCCGGGACACCCAATGAAAAACTGTTTTTT. Translation: CASSPGTPNEKLFF.

Ten or more counts support this clonotype. This sequence joins TRBV6-2 or TRBV6-3 and TRBJ2-5, with 7 bases identical to TRBD2. CDR1 and CDR2 (germline): MNHEY, SVGEGT. This CDR3 is 11 amino acids long. V trimming: 8 bases; J trimming: 4 bases; junction bases outside the gene matches: 1. The CDR3 DNA reads TGTGCCAGCGGACTAGGAGAGACCCAGTACTTC. This sequence encodes CASGLGETQYF.

This clonotype was seen many times. The chain links TRBV28 to TRBJ2-3, with 9 bases aligning to TRBD1. Per the germline V gene, CDR1 is MDHEN and CDR2 is SYDVKM. The CDR3 spans 15 residues. The V segment lost 5 bases and the J segment 3 bases; nucleotides outside the gene matches: 6. The CDR3 nucleotides are TGTGCCAGCAGTCCCGGGACAGGGTTTACAGATACGCAGTATTTT. Protein product: CASSPGTGFTDTQYF.

This clonotype has more than one count but fewer than ten. The junction and the germline gene differ at one end; a read error may be behind it. The chain links TRBV5-4 to TRBJ2-1, with TRBD2 matching over 10 bases. Germline assignment: CDR1 SGHNT and CDR2 YYREEE (reference sequence). This CDR3 has 15 amino acids. CDR3 bases: TGTGTCAGCAGCTACCCTAGCGGGGGTGACAATGAGCAGTTCTTC. Translating gives CVSSYPSGGDNEQFF.

In its sample, this clonotype was seen many times. V is TRBV4-2 and J is TRBJ2-3; 7 positions match TRBD1. This CDR3 spans 14 amino acids. V trimming: 4 bases; J trimming: 6 bases; junction bases outside the gene matches: 7. Germline values: CDR1 LGHNA, CDR2 YNFKEQ. CDR3 coding DNA: TGTGCCAGCAGCCCACTGAAACAGGGGGATACGCAGTATTTT. Translating gives CASSPLKQGDTQYF.

This clonotype was recorded many times. The genes are TRBV20-1 and TRBJ1-2; D call uncertain. Trimming pared 7 bases from V and 5 bases from J, leaving 11 bases between. Germline values: CDR1 DFQATT, CDR2 SNEGSKA (reference sequence). The CDR3 has 11 residues. CDR3 loop: CSVWGRYGYTF. For the CDR3, the DNA is TGCAGTGTCTGGGGTCGGTATGGCTACACCTTC.

By frequency in the sample, this clonotype is medium-sized. The V gene is TRBV24-1, the J gene TRBJ2-7; D is ambiguous. The V gene lost 3 bases and the J gene lost 0 bases, with 11 bases spanning the gap. There are 15 residues in the CDR3. Germline assignment: CDR1 KGHDR and CDR2 SFDVKD. The CDR3 here is CATSDRTAGSYEQYF. The CDR3 DNA reads as TGTGCCACCAGTGATCGCACGGCAGGCTCCTACGAGCAGTACTTC.

This clonotype was observed a few times. The chain uses TRBV6-5 and TRBJ2-7, with D perhaps TRBD1 (5 bases). V gave up 2 bases and J gave up 3 bases, with 11 bases separating them. The CDR3 extends over 14 amino acids. Looked up from germline, CDR1 is MNHEY and CDR2 is SVGAGI. The CDR3 bases are TGTGCCAGCAGTTACGAAAGGGGTATCTACGAGCAGTACTTC. Translated: CASSYERGIYEQYF.